Below, 24 T cell receptor beta chains from the same sample are listed, as sequenced in a study of blood T cell repertoires in COVID-19. Only in-frame clones appear in the TCRdb table, and some are missing; sequencing was by immunoSEQ multiplex PCR. This sample has about 110,000 clones, with about four fifths found just once. Input material: peripheral blood. The receptor source for this set is a woman aged 80 or over with acute or convalescent COVID-19.

In DNA, the CDR3 is TGTGCCATCAGTCAGACAGGAGGCTACGAGCAGTACTTC. It specifies CAISQTGGYEQYF. The rearrangement joins TRBV10-3 to TRBJ2-7; D perhaps matches TRBD1 (6 bases). The CDR3 consists of 13 residues. The V end was cut by 5 bases, the J end by 3 bases, with 11 bases between. CDR1 and CDR2 from the germline V gene are ENHRY and SYGVKD.

The CDR3 here is CASSLHSTNEKLFF. The DNA of the CDR3 is TGTGCCAGCAGTTTACATTCAACTAATGAAAAACTGTTTTTT. V and J are TRBV28 and TRBJ1-4, with unresolved D. This CDR3 comprises 14 residues. Germline CDR1 reads MDHEN; CDR2 reads SYDVKM. V was cut by 2 bases and J by 0 bases, with 4 bases left in between.

CDR3 protein: CASSQDRVGDQPQHF. The CDR3 bases are TGTGCCAGCAGCCAAGATAGAGTCGGGGATCAGCCCCAGCATTTT. This chain joins TRBV3-1 (or the pseudogene TRBV3-2) and TRBJ1-5; no clear D. Trimming left V 0 bases short and J 5 bases short, with 11 bases between. This CDR3 contains 15 residues. Germline CDR1 is LGHDT and CDR2 is YNNKEL (reference sequence).

The chain couples TRBV9 to TRBJ2-3, with D possibly being TRBD1 (5 bases). Germline V gene lookup returns CDR1 SGDLS and CDR2 YYNGEE. V was shortened by 2 bases and J by 2 bases, with 9 bases between the two germline ends. This CDR3 has 14 amino acids. The CDR3 loop reads CASSVGAATDTQYF. As DNA, the CDR3 is TGTGCCAGCAGCGTTGGGGCAGCCACAGATACGCAGTATTTT.

V is TRBV11-3 and J is TRBJ2-3; D not resolved. The V and J ends lost 3 bases and 3 bases respectively, with 10 bases between them. Germline CDR1 reads SGHNT; CDR2 reads YENEEA. The CDR3 extends over 14 amino acids. The CDR3: CASSLSERTDTQYF. CDR3 DNA: TGTGCCAGCAGCTTGTCGGAGAGGACAGATACGCAGTATTTT.

The table lists this clone with a count of one. The chain employs TRBV5-1 and TRBJ1-4; D is undetermined. V lost 0 bases and J lost 0, with 6 bases in between. CDR3 length equals 15 residues. Germline values: CDR1 SGHRS, CDR2 YFSETQ. The CDR3 DNA is TGCGCCAGCAGCTTGGTTAGTTCAACTAATGAAAAACTGTTTTTT. Translation: CASSLVSSTNEKLFF. Full variable domain (rest looked up from reference TRBV5-1 and TRBJ1-4): KAGVTQTPRYLIKTRGQQVTLSCSPISGHRSVSWYQQTPGQGLQFLFEYFSETQRNKGNFPGRFSGRQFSNSRSEMNVSTLELGDSALYLCASSLVSSTNEKLFFGSGTQLSVL.

This clone was picked up one time. The chain carries TRBV15 and TRBJ2-1, with TRBD2 matching 8 bases. The V gene end was trimmed by 4 bases and the J gene end by 9 bases; junction bases not matched to a gene: 5. Germline V lookup: CDR1 LNHNV, CDR2 YYDKDF (reference sequence). The CDR3 loop spans 13 amino acids. The CDR3 here is CATSTGLVGEQFF. In DNA form, the CDR3 reads TGTGCCACCAGCACGGGACTAGTGGGTGAGCAGTTCTTC.

This clone occurred once. The chain uses TRBV7-6 and TRBJ1-3, with 7 bases fitting TRBD1. The CDR3 runs 16 residues. Germline CDR1 reads SGHVS; CDR2 reads FNYEAQ. The trim removed 1 base at V and 2 bases at J, leaving 5 bases unmatched. CDR3 DNA: TGTGCCAGCAGCTTAGAAGCCGGGACAGCTGGAAACACCATATATTTT. Encoded protein: CASSLEAGTAGNTIYF. The whole variable domain, filled in from reference TRBV7-6 and TRBJ1-3, reads GAGVSQSPRYKVTKRGQDVALRCDPISGHVSLYWYRQALGQGPEFLTYFNYEAQQDKSGLPNDRFSAERPEGSISTLTIQRTEQRDSAMYRCASSLEAGTAGNTIYFGEGSWLTVV.

The chain has TRBV19 and TRBJ2-5; a possible D gene is TRBD1 (5 bases). This CDR3 is 14 amino acids long. Germline V CDR1 and CDR2: LNHDA, SQIVND (reference sequence). Trimming pared 3 bases from V and 4 bases from J, leaving 12 bases between. The CDR3 DNA is TGTGCCAGTAGTATTTCAGGGATCGGAGAGACCCAGTACTTC. Residues: CASSISGIGETQYF.

This sequence joins TRBV10-1 and TRBJ1-2, with 7 positions matching TRBD1. The CDR3 is 13 amino acids. The germline CDR1 and CDR2 sequences are WNHNN and SYGVQD (reference sequence). J was trimmed by 4 bases and V by 5 bases; bases with no gene match: 4. This chain's CDR3 is CASSRDSFYGYTF. The CDR3 DNA sequence: TGCGCCAGCAGTCGGGACAGCTTCTATGGCTACACCTTC.

V and J are TRBV5-8 and TRBJ1-5; no clear D gene. The germline V gene encodes CDR1 SGHTS and CDR2 YDEGEE. V was cut by 4 bases and J by 7 bases, with 18 bases left in between. This CDR3 spans 15 amino acids. The CDR3 loop is CASSLPRALEQPQHF. The DNA for the CDR3 is TGTGCCAGCAGCCTCCCGAGGGCCCTCGAGCAGCCCCAGCATTTT.

The chain joins TRBV4-3 to TRBJ2-5; 11 bases are a match to TRBD2. CDR3 length: 15 residues. Losses at the gene ends were 4 bases for V and 5 bases for J; bases not matched to a gene: 6. From germline, CDR1 is LGHNA and CDR2 YSLEER. The DNA of the CDR3 is TGCGCCAGCAGCCCTTCTAGCGGGAGGCTTGAGACCCAGTACTTC. It encodes CASSPSSGRLETQYF.

The rearrangement uses TRBV27 and TRBJ2-4; 10 bases match TRBD1. There are 18 residues in the CDR3. The trim removed 4 bases at V and 6 bases at J, leaving 15 bases unmatched. CDR1 is MNHEY, CDR2 SMNVEV, per germline (reference sequence). Here the CDR3 DNA reads TGTGCCAGCAGTTCATACCGGGACAGGGGTTCGGGTATAAACATTCAGTACTTC. Translating it yields CASSSYRDRGSGINIQYF.

Concerning this clone itself: The sample contains more than one DNA sequence encoding this CDR3. The rearrangement joins TRBV6-5 to TRBJ2-2; TRBD2 might be the D (5 bases). The CDR3 is 14 amino acids. The ends were cut back, 2 bases at V and 4 bases at J, with 8 bases in the middle. Germline V lookup: CDR1 MNHEY, CDR2 SVGAGI. CDR3 DNA: TGTGCCAGCAGTTACCGTGGGAGCACCGGGGAGCTGTTTTTT. Translating it yields CASSYRGSTGELFF.

The chain recombines TRBV11-3 with TRBJ2-1; 8 bases line up with TRBD1. Germline values: CDR1 SGHNT, CDR2 YENEEA. V was clipped by 1 base and J by 3 bases; unmatched bases: 11. The CDR3 contains 18 residues. In DNA form, the CDR3 reads TGTGCCAGCAGCTTAGGGGGGAGAGGACAGGGTAACTACAATGAGCAGTTCTTC. It translates to CASSLGGRGQGNYNEQFF.

This sequence joins TRBV7-9 and TRBJ1-6; TRBD1 is a possible D gene (6 bases). There are 14 residues in the CDR3. The germline V gene has CDR1 SEHNR and CDR2 FQNEAQ (reference sequence). V was clipped by 2 bases and J by 10 bases, with 12 bases between them. This CDR3 reads CASSLKGEGSPLHF. The DNA of the CDR3 is TGTGCCAGCAGCTTAAAGGGGGAAGGGTCACCCCTCCACTTT.

This chain links TRBV25-1 with TRBJ2-5; 10 nucleotides line up with TRBD1. The CDR3 sequence is 15 residues long. Germline V gene sequence: CDR1 MGHDK, CDR2 SYGVNS. V lost 4 bases to trimming and J lost 7 bases; unmatched junction nucleotides: 9. CDR3 protein: CASSVPGQGPGTQYF. CDR3 DNA sequence: TGTGCCAGCAGTGTCCCGGGACAGGGGCCCGGGACCCAGTACTTC. The full variable domain, completed using reference TRBV25-1 and TRBJ2-5, is EADIYQTPRYLVIGTGKKITLECSQTMGHDKMYWYQQDPGMELHLIHYSYGVNSTEKGDLSSESTVSRIRTEHFPLTLESARPSHTSQYLCASSVPGQGPGTQYFGPGTRLLVL.

The V and J genes are TRBV7-2 and TRBJ1-3, with D perhaps matching TRBD1 (6 bases). The CDR3 runs 14 residues. In germline, CDR1 is SGHTA, CDR2 FQGNSA. V was cut by 5 bases and J by 6 bases, with 14 bases left in between. In DNA, the CDR3 is TGTGCCAGCAGCCCCGGGGGGGCTCCAAACACCATATATTTT. This encodes CASSPGGAPNTIYF. The whole variable domain, remainder taken from reference TRBV7-2 and TRBJ1-3, is GAGVSQSPSNKVTEKGKDVELRCDPISGHTALYWYRQSLGQGLEFLIYFQGNSAPDKSGLPSDRFSAERTGGSVSTLTIQRTQQEDSAVYLCASSPGGAPNTIYFGEGSWLTVV.

V gene TRBV5-1 combines with J gene TRBJ1-4, with a possible D match to TRBD1 (5 bases). Germline loops: CDR1 SGHRS, CDR2 YFSETQ. Deletions cut 3 bases from V and 1 base from J, with 10 bases between. This CDR3 is 15 amino acids long. This chain's CDR3 is CASSYQGETNEKLFF. As DNA, the CDR3 is TGCGCCAGCAGCTACCAAGGGGAAACTAATGAAAAACTGTTTTTT.

The rearrangement uses TRBV9 and TRBJ2-1; 10 bases line up with TRBD2. The CDR3 extends over 16 amino acids. V shed 3 bases and J 3 bases; nucleotides not matched to a gene: 6. Germline V gene data show CDR1 as SGDLS and CDR2 as YYNGEE. CDR3 nucleotides: TGTGCCAGCAGCGAGCCTAGCGGGAGAGGCTACAATGAGCAGTTCTTC. This gives the protein CASSEPSGRGYNEQFF.

The V call is TRBV12-3 or TRBV12-4, the J call TRBJ1-2; the D is unclear. CDR3 length equals 13 residues. Trimming removed 3 bases from V and 2 bases from J, with 7 bases in between. CDR3 sequence reads: CASSLGSNYGYTF. The DNA of the CDR3 is TGTGCCAGCAGTTTGGGCAGCAACTATGGCTACACCTTC.

V and J are TRBV6-6 and TRBJ1-1, with TRBD1 as a possible D gene (6 bases). CDR3 length equals 12 residues. CDR1 and CDR2 (germline): MNHNY, SVGAGI (reference sequence). V lost 6 bases to trimming and J lost 5 bases, with 10 bases between them. As DNA, the CDR3 is TGTGCCAGCAGCCCCCAGGGGACTGAAGCTTTCTTT. This sequence encodes CASSPQGTEAFF.

This chain joins TRBV6-5 and TRBJ2-3; D uncertain. Per the germline V gene, CDR1 is MNHEY and CDR2 is SVGAGI. V lost 5 bases, J lost 0 bases, and 9 bases lay in between. The CDR3 totals 14 residues. CDR3 loop: CASSLLRSTDTQYF. The CDR3 DNA follows: TGTGCCAGCAGTCTCCTTCGGAGCACAGATACGCAGTATTTT.

The rearrangement joins TRBV28 to TRBJ1-5; D may be TRBD1 (6 bases). Germline CDR1 and CDR2: MDHEN and SYDVKM. The CDR3 spans 16 residues. V lost 5 bases, J lost 5 bases, and 19 bases lay in between. CDR3 protein: CASSIGGRGGDQPQHF. CDR3 sequence (DNA): TGTGCCAGCAGTATTGGAGGCAGGGGTGGTGATCAGCCCCAGCATTTT.